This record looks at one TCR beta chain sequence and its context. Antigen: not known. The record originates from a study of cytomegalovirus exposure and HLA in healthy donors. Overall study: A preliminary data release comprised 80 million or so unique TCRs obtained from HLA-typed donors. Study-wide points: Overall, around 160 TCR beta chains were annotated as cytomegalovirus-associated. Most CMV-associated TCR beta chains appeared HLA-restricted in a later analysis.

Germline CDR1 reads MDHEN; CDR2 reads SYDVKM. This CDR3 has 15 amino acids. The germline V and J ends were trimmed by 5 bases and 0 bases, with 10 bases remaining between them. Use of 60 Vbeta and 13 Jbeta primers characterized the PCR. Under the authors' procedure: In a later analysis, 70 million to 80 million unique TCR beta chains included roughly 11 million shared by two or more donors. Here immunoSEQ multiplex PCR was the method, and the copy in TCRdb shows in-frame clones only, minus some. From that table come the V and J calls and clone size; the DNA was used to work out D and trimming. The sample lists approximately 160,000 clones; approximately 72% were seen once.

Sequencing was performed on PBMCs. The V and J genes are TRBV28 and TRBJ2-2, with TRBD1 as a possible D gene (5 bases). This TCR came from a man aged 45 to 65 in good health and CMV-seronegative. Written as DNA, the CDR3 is TGTGCCAGCAGTCACCGGACACCGAACACCGGGGAGCTGTTTTTT. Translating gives CASSHRTPNTGELFF.